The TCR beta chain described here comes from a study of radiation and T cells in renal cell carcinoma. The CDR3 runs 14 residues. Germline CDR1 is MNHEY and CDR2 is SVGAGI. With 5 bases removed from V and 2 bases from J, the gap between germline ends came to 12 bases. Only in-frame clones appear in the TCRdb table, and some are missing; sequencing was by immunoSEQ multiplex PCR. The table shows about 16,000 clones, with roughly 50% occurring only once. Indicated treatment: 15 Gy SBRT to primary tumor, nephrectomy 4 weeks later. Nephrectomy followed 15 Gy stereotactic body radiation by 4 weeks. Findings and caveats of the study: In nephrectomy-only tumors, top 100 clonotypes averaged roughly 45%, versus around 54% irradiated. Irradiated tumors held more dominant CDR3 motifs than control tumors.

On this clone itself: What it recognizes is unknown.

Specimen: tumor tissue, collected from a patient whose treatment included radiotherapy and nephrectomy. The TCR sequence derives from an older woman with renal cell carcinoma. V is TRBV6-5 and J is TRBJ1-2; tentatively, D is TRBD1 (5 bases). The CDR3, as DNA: TGTGCCAGCAGTCCAGGGTACAACAACTATGGCTACACCTTC. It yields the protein CASSPGYNNYGYTF.